The 22 T cell receptor beta chains listed next were all sequenced from one sample in a study of blood T cell repertoires in COVID-19. The table came from immunoSEQ multiplex PCR; TCRdb's copy has only in-frame clones and leaves some out. The sample gives roughly 220,000 clones, roughly 80% of which show up once; less than 7% is in the top ten. The sequencing input was peripheral blood. The receptors originated from a woman aged 70-85 years with acute or convalescent COVID-19.

The gene calls are TRBV7-9 and TRBJ1-5; D may be TRBD1 (5 bases). With 1 base removed from V and 1 base from J, the gap between germline ends came to 8 bases. Germline CDR1 SEHNR, CDR2 FQNEAQ (reference sequence). This CDR3 comprises 15 residues. The DNA for the CDR3 is TGTGCCAGCAGCTTAGGGGCAGGGAGCAATCAGCCCCAGCATTTT. This sequence encodes CASSLGAGSNQPQHF.

CDR3 sequence reads: CASSPRQGRETQYF. The DNA for the CDR3 is TGTGCCAGCAGCCCTCGACAGGGGCGGGAGACCCAGTACTTC. This rearrangement joins TRBV7-2 to TRBJ2-5; 8 bases match TRBD1. V shed 5 bases and J 5 bases; nucleotides not matched to a gene: 7. Germline lookup yields CDR1 SGHTA and CDR2 FQGNSA. This CDR3 contains 14 residues. The full variable domain, rest sourced from reference TRBV7-2 and TRBJ2-5, is GAGVSQSPSNKVTEKGKDVELRCDPISGHTALYWYRQSLGQGLEFLIYFQGNSAPDKSGLPSDRFSAERTGGSVSTLTIQRTQQEDSAVYLCASSPRQGRETQYFGPGTRLLVL.

The J gene is TRBJ2-7, the V gene TRBV11-2; a weak D match, TRBD2 (5 bases). The V gene lost 5 bases and the J gene lost 7 bases, with 18 bases spanning the gap. The CDR3 has 14 amino acids. The germline V gene encodes CDR1 SGHAT and CDR2 FQNNGV. CDR3 protein: CASSQGGRTREQYF. CDR3 DNA: TGTGCCAGCAGCCAAGGAGGTAGGACGCGGGAGCAGTACTTC.

This chain joins TRBV5-1 and TRBJ2-3; D may be TRBD2 (5 bases). V was shortened by 1 base and J by 5 bases, with 17 bases between the two germline ends. CDR3 length equals 16 residues. Germline V gives CDR1 SGHRS, CDR2 YFSETQ. The CDR3 loop reads CASSLRIEGFGDTQYF. As DNA, the CDR3 is TGCGCCAGCAGCTTGCGAATAGAGGGTTTCGGAGATACGCAGTATTTT.

This chain links TRBV2 with TRBJ1-2, with D perhaps matching TRBD1 (6 bases). Germline-derived CDR1 and CDR2 are SNHLY and FYNNEI. CDR3 length equals 15 residues. Trimming removed 2 bases at V and 10 bases at J, with 20 bases between. CDR3 sequence: CASSEQVGRGFVYTF. DNA for the CDR3: TGTGCCAGCAGTGAACAGGTCGGCAGGGGCTTCGTCTACACCTTC. Full variable domain (missing parts from reference TRBV2 and TRBJ1-2): EPEVTQTPSHQVTQMGQEVILRCVPISNHLYFYWYRQILGQKVEFLVSFYNNEISEKSEIFDDQFSVERPDGSNFTLKIRSTKLEDSAMYFCASSEQVGRGFVYTFGSGTRLTVV.

Only one count was recorded for this clone. The chain couples TRBV6-8 to TRBJ2-7; 9 bases are shared with TRBD2. Unmatched junction bases numbered 5, after V lost 11 bases and J lost 0 bases. Germline assignment: CDR1 MNHGY and CDR2 SAAAGT. This CDR3 is built from 13 residues. CDR3 loop: CAGKREVSYEQYF. CDR3 bases: TGTGCCGGAAAGCGGGAGGTCTCCTACGAGCAGTACTTC.

This clone was detected only once. This chain links TRBV20-1 with TRBJ2-7; D not resolved. Per the germline V gene, CDR1 is DFQATT and CDR2 is SNEGSKA (reference sequence). Trimming removed 3 bases from V and 3 bases from J, with 6 bases in between. This CDR3 spans 11 amino acids. The CDR3 DNA reads as TGCAGTGCTAGGCCAGACTACGAGCAGTACTTC. Translated, it gives CSARPDYEQYF.

This chain joins TRBV5-1 and TRBJ2-1; TRBD2 agrees at 7 bases. Germline V gives CDR1 SGHRS, CDR2 YFSETQ. V was clipped by 4 bases and J by 5 bases; unmatched bases: 12. This CDR3 has 16 residues. In DNA, the CDR3 is TGCGCCAGCAGCCCGCGAGAACAGCGGGGCAACAATGAGCAGTTCTTC. Translated, it gives CASSPREQRGNNEQFF. Using reference TRBV5-1 and TRBJ2-1 for the parts outside the CDR3, the full variable domain is KAGVTQTPRYLIKTRGQQVTLSCSPISGHRSVSWYQQTPGQGLQFLFEYFSETQRNKGNFPGRFSGRQFSNSRSEMNVSTLELGDSALYLCASSPREQRGNNEQFFGPGTRLTVL.

This clone appeared a few times. V and J are TRBV5-4 and TRBJ1-1, with 9 positions matching TRBD1. The CDR3 extends over 15 amino acids. The V gene end was trimmed by 0 bases and the J gene end by 1 base; junction bases not matched to a gene: 1. CDR1 and CDR2 from the germline V gene are SGHNT and YYREEE (reference sequence). CDR3 DNA sequence: TGTGCCAGCAGCTTGGTGGACAGGGGGAACACTGAAGCTTTCTTT. Its translation is CASSLVDRGNTEAFF.

This chain joins TRBV2 and TRBJ2-5; D is perhaps TRBD1 (6 bases). Germline CDR1 is SNHLY and CDR2 is FYNNEI. This CDR3 has 14 amino acids. Trimming left V 5 bases short and J 2 bases short, with 12 bases between. The DNA for the CDR3 is TGTGCCAGCAGTATACAGGGTGGGCAAGAGACCCAGTACTTC. This codes for CASSIQGGQETQYF.

This clone was seen ten or more times. The chain employs TRBV27 and TRBJ2-7; 7 bases align to TRBD1. CDR1 is MNHEY, CDR2 SMNVEV, per germline (reference sequence). The CDR3 extends over 15 amino acids. With V trimmed by 2 bases and J by 2 bases, 6 bases remained unmatched. This CDR3 is CASSLRGPRTYEQYF. The CDR3 DNA reads TGTGCCAGCAGTTTAAGGGGGCCGAGGACCTACGAGCAGTACTTC.

The J gene is TRBJ1-5, the V gene TRBV5-1, with 7 bases aligning to TRBD1. The J segment lost 6 bases and the V segment lost 0 bases, leaving 6 bases of the junction unmatched. From germline, CDR1 is SGHRS and CDR2 YFSETQ. The CDR3 has 15 amino acids. The CDR3 DNA reads TGCGCCAGCAGCTTGGGAACAGGGGAAACTCAGCCCCAGCATTTT. It is translated as CASSLGTGETQPQHF. Full variable domain (outside the CDR3, taken from reference TRBV5-1 and TRBJ1-5): KAGVTQTPRYLIKTRGQQVTLSCSPISGHRSVSWYQQTPGQGLQFLFEYFSETQRNKGNFPGRFSGRQFSNSRSEMNVSTLELGDSALYLCASSLGTGETQPQHFGDGTRLSIL.

V usage is TRBV5-6 and J usage is TRBJ1-1; D unclear. Germline loops: CDR1 SGHDT, CDR2 YYEEEE. The CDR3 is 14 residues long. V lost 0 bases, J lost 5 bases, and 11 bases lay in between. The CDR3 region has the DNA TGTGCCAGCAGCTTGGGGCCCTGGAGTACTGAAGCTTTCTTT. Translating it yields CASSLGPWSTEAFF.

The chain uses TRBV6-5 and TRBJ1-2, with 7 bases aligning to TRBD1. V dropped 4 bases and J dropped 4; count of bases not matched to a gene: 6. The CDR3 length is 14 residues. Germline CDR1 reads MNHEY; CDR2 reads SVGAGI. This chain's CDR3 is CASSSQTGPYGYTF. DNA of the CDR3: TGTGCCAGCAGTTCCCAGACAGGGCCCTATGGCTACACCTTC.

The chain combines TRBV20-1 with TRBJ2-2; 10 bases are a match to TRBD1. This CDR3 has 16 amino acids. From germline, CDR1 is DFQATT and CDR2 SNEGSKA (reference sequence). Losses at the gene ends were 3 bases for V and 4 bases for J; bases not matched to a gene: 8. The CDR3 sequence: CSASGGQGWITGELFF. The CDR3 DNA reads as TGCAGTGCTAGTGGGGGACAGGGGTGGATCACCGGGGAGCTGTTTTTT.

V is TRBV6-5 and J is TRBJ1-1; D uncertain. From germline, CDR1 is MNHEY and CDR2 SVGAGI. Trimming cost V 4 bases and J 4 bases, with 16 bases left between them. The CDR3 consists of 15 residues. CDR3 DNA: TGTGCCAGCAGTTCTTTTTTCGCCCGGGGCACTGAAGCTTTCTTT. Its protein product is CASSSFFARGTEAFF.

This chain joins TRBV7-2 and TRBJ1-2; maybe TRBD1 (6 bases). V lost 4 bases to trimming and J lost 0 bases, with 12 bases between them. Germline V gene sequence: CDR1 SGHTA, CDR2 FQGNSA. CDR3 length equals 15 residues. CDR3 in amino acids: CASSSYREANYGYTF. CDR3 bases: TGTGCCAGCAGCTCCTACAGGGAAGCTAACTATGGCTACACCTTC.

The chain joins TRBV3-1 (or the pseudogene TRBV3-2) to TRBJ1-1, with D hard to call. This CDR3 is built from 14 residues. V was clipped by 2 bases and J by 5 bases, with 12 bases between them. Looked up from germline, CDR1 is LGHDT and CDR2 is YNNKEL (reference sequence). The CDR3 nucleotides are TGTGCCAGCAGCCAACCCGGCCCCGGGACTGAAGCTTTCTTT. Protein product: CASSQPGPGTEAFF.

The chain carries TRBV28 and TRBJ2-5, with 8 bases fitting TRBD1. The J segment lost 3 bases and the V segment lost 6 bases, leaving 3 bases of the junction unmatched. This CDR3 has 13 residues. Germline CDR1 and CDR2: MDHEN and SYDVKM. This CDR3 is CASSQGAEETQYF. The CDR3 bases are TGTGCCAGCAGCCAGGGGGCGGAAGAGACCCAGTACTTC.

A few counts support this clone. The chain couples TRBV6-5 to TRBJ1-1; 8 nucleotides align to TRBD1. This CDR3 comprises 13 residues. V was clipped by 4 bases and J by 6 bases; unmatched bases: 4. CDR1 is MNHEY and CDR2 is SVGAGI in the germline V gene. This chain's CDR3 is CASSSDRVAEAFF. The CDR3 DNA is TGTGCCAGCAGTTCGGACAGGGTGGCTGAAGCTTTCTTT.

The V and J genes are TRBV5-1 and TRBJ2-3; 7 bases match TRBD2. The CDR3 loop spans 16 amino acids. CDR1 is SGHRS and CDR2 is YFSETQ in the germline V gene. The ends lost 5 bases at V and 4 bases at J; junction bases unmatched: 13. CDR3 DNA sequence: TGCGCCAGCAGACCCGGACTAGGGGTGCTCGCAGATACGCAGTATTTT. This gives the protein CASRPGLGVLADTQYF.

The chain combines TRBV24-1 with TRBJ1-1, with unresolved D. The germline V and J ends were trimmed by 3 bases and 7 bases, with 14 bases remaining between them. Germline loops: CDR1 KGHDR, CDR2 SFDVKD. This CDR3 has 14 residues. The CDR3 here is CATSDASRVDEAFF. In DNA, the CDR3 is TGTGCCACCAGTGATGCATCGCGTGTTGATGAAGCTTTCTTT.